The 8 T cell receptor beta chains below come from one sample, sequenced in a study of blood T cells in healthy people across ages. Alongside a J-beta primer mix, a sample-barcoded 5' primer served in a second PCR lasting roughly 7 to 11 cycles. Each CDR3 protein is one row after TCRdb ran MiXCR on the 5' RACE reads. Counted here are about 1,400,000 distinct CDR3 sequences, around two fifths occurring once; the ten biggest clones make up under 8%. The sequenced sample consisted of blood. These receptors originate from a woman younger than 35 in good health.

This chain links TRBV15 with TRBJ1-1, with D unclear. The germline gives CDR1 LNHNV, CDR2 YYDKDF (reference sequence). The V end was cut by 0 bases, the J end by 5 bases, with 13 bases between. This CDR3 contains 15 residues. The CDR3 DNA reads TGTGCCACCAGCAGAGATAGTGCGACACCGACTGAAGCTTTCTTT. Its protein product is CATSRDSATPTEAFF.

V is TRBV12-3 or TRBV12-4 and J is TRBJ2-7; unclear D gene. CDR3 length: 15 amino acids. Deletions cut 5 bases from V and 2 bases from J, with 16 bases between. CDR3 nucleotides: TGTGCCAGCAGTCCCCCCTTTCGATCAGCCTACGAGCAGTACTTC. Its protein is CASSPPFRSAYEQYF.

This clonotype was observed a handful of times. This rearrangement joins TRBV7-2 to TRBJ2-1; 7 bases fit TRBD2. The CDR3 extends over 14 amino acids. Germline CDR1 SGHTA, CDR2 FQGNSA. V dropped 7 bases and J dropped 4; count of bases not matched to a gene: 7. The CDR3 sequence is CASKPGGLYNEQFF. The CDR3 nucleotides read TGTGCCAGCAAACCGGGGGGTTTGTACAATGAGCAGTTCTTC.

This clonotype has a handful of counts. The chain uses TRBV19 and TRBJ2-5; 11 nucleotides match TRBD1. V lost 5 bases, J lost 4 bases, and 15 bases stayed unmatched. The CDR3 has 18 amino acids. Germline CDR1 is LNHDA and CDR2 is SQIVND (reference sequence). The CDR3 protein is CASSPRTGGAPLLETQYF. CDR3 bases: TGTGCCAGTAGTCCCCGGACAGGGGGCGCGCCCTTGCTAGAGACCCAGTACTTC.

The chain recombines TRBV2 with TRBJ1-5, with D hard to call. The V gene's germline CDR1 is SNHLY and CDR2 FYNNEI. CDR3 length equals 15 residues. Trimming left V 3 bases short and J 0 bases short, with 9 bases between. The CDR3 region is CASSDRTFSNQPQHF. In nucleotides, the CDR3 is TGTGCCAGCAGTGACAGGACCTTTAGCAATCAGCCCCAGCATTTT.

This clonotype was seen just once. V usage is TRBV2 and J usage is TRBJ2-1; 14 bases fit TRBD2. The CDR3 extends over 18 amino acids. With 5 bases clipped from V and 9 bases from J, the junction kept 15 bases outside the gene matches. Per the germline V gene, CDR1 is SNHLY and CDR2 is FYNNEI. CDR3 coding DNA: TGTGCCAGCAGTTCTATGACTAGCGGGAGGGCCGGCCTGTGTGAGCAGTTCTTC. Its protein is CASSSMTSGRAGLCEQFF.

The CDR3 DNA is TGTGCCAGCAGCCTCCCACAGGGCTTGCGGTCGGGCAAGTTCTTC. Translating it yields CASSLPQGLRSGKFF. The V and J genes are TRBV7-2 and TRBJ2-1, with D tentatively TRBD1 (6 bases). The V end was cut by 5 bases, the J end by 14 bases, with 25 bases between. Germline-derived CDR1 and CDR2 are SGHTA and FQGNSA. The CDR3 runs to 15 residues.

The chain links TRBV21-1 to TRBJ2-5; the D call in the table, TRBD2, was not verified against the DNA. Near its end, the DNA agrees better with TRBJ2-7, so the J call may be wrong. TRBV21-1 counts as a pseudogene. This CDR3 region has 15 residues. CDR3: CASSERDRVTYEQYF. CDR3 in DNA: TGTGCCAGCAGCGAGCGGGACCGTGTAACCTACGAGCAGTACTTC.